The 19 T cell receptor beta chains below come from one sample, sequenced in a study of blood T cell repertoires in COVID-19. Generated by immunoSEQ multiplex PCR, the TCRdb table keeps only in-frame clones and is missing some. Among around 160,000 clones listed, 80% to 90% were seen once. Sequencing input: peripheral blood. These receptors all come from a woman aged 80 or older with acute or convalescent COVID-19.

The rearrangement links TRBV20-1 to TRBJ2-7; D gene ambiguous. V dropped 0 bases and J dropped 6 bases, with 6 bases sitting between them. Germline CDR1 and CDR2: DFQATT and SNEGSKA (reference sequence). The CDR3 contains 11 residues. The CDR3 DNA follows: TGCAGTGCTAGAGATCAGGCCGAGCAGTACTTC. Translation gives CSARDQAEQYF.

The chain combines TRBV2 with TRBJ2-2; 8 bases align to TRBD1. CDR3 length: 14 residues. Germline lookup yields CDR1 SNHLY and CDR2 FYNNEI. The J segment lost 1 base and the V segment lost 6 bases, leaving 1 base of the junction unmatched. Here the CDR3 DNA reads TGTGCCAGCAGCGGGACAGGGAACACCGGGGAGCTGTTTTTT. Protein sequence: CASSGTGNTGELFF.

This rearrangement joins TRBV6-1 to TRBJ2-1, with D perhaps matching TRBD2 (5 bases). The CDR3 sequence is 14 residues long. V lost 0 bases and J 10 bases, leaving 13 bases between the germline ends. Looked up from germline, CDR1 is MNHNS and CDR2 is SASEGT. The CDR3 here is CASSEAQVRGEQFF. The CDR3 DNA is TGTGCCAGCAGTGAAGCGCAGGTTCGGGGAGAGCAGTTCTTC.

The chain carries TRBV28 and TRBJ2-5, with TRBD2 as a possible D gene (5 bases). Germline V gene sequence: CDR1 MDHEN, CDR2 SYDVKM. Trimming cost V 5 bases and J 2 bases, with 9 bases left between them. The CDR3 has 13 residues. CDR3 protein: CASSEGVQETQYF. In DNA, the CDR3 is TGTGCCAGCAGTGAGGGAGTTCAAGAGACCCAGTACTTC.

This clone is a singleton in its sample. The V and J genes are TRBV12-3 or TRBV12-4 and TRBJ1-2; TRBD1 might be the D (5 bases). V was cut by 3 bases and J by 7 bases, with 12 bases left in between. The CDR3 is made up of 13 amino acids. CDR3 sequence reads: CASSFFQGGGYTF. As DNA, the CDR3 is TGTGCCAGCAGTTTTTTTCAGGGCGGTGGCTACACCTTC.

As DNA, the CDR3 is TGTGCCAGCAGTGAGTTCGGTGTTGATAATAATTCACCCCTCCACTTT. Its translation: CASSEFGVDNNSPLHF. The chain has TRBV2 and TRBJ1-6, with D unclear. Looked up from germline, CDR1 is SNHLY and CDR2 is FYNNEI. V gave up 3 bases and J gave up 5 bases, with 14 bases separating them. The CDR3 has 16 residues.

This clone was picked up a small number of times. This chain connects TRBV19 to TRBJ2-1; TRBD1 matches at 9 bases. The CDR3 extends over 14 amino acids. The J segment lost 7 bases and the V segment lost 9 bases, leaving 10 bases of the junction unmatched. Germline V gene sequence: CDR1 LNHDA, CDR2 SQIVND (reference sequence). The chain's CDR3 is CASNRGRLVNEQFF. CDR3 nucleotide sequence: TGTGCCAGCAACAGGGGGCGCTTGGTTAATGAGCAGTTCTTC.

This clone was seen a single time. This chain uses TRBV11-2 with TRBJ2-3; 7 bases fit TRBD2. Germline CDR1 is SGHAT and CDR2 is FQNNGV. This CDR3 is built from 17 residues. After removal of 5 bases from V and 0 bases from J, the junction contained 11 bases not matched to a gene. The CDR3 reads CASSPSGSGVSTDTQYF. In nucleotides, the CDR3 is TGTGCCAGCAGCCCCTCGGGGAGCGGGGTTAGCACAGATACGCAGTATTTT.

The table lists this clone with a few counts. V and J are TRBV27 and TRBJ1-2; tentatively, D is TRBD1 (6 bases). The CDR3 runs to 13 residues. Germline V gene data show CDR1 as MNHEY and CDR2 as SMNVEV (reference sequence). V was trimmed by 6 bases and J by 7 bases, leaving 15 bases between them. The CDR3 DNA sequence: TGTGCCAGCAGACGTGGGGGGGGGCTTGGCTACACCTTC. Translation gives CASRRGGGLGYTF.

The CDR3 spells CASSLLAGLTYNEQFF. As DNA, the CDR3 is TGTGCCAGCAGCTTATTAGCGGGTCTGACCTACAATGAGCAGTTCTTC. V and J are TRBV13 and TRBJ2-1; 7 positions match TRBD2. The length of the CDR3 is 16 residues. Per the germline V gene, CDR1 is PRHDT and CDR2 is FYEKMQ (reference sequence). Trimming removed 2 bases from V and 2 bases from J; junction bases left unmatched: 6.

Here the CDR3 reads CASSLGHGEKLFF. CDR3 in DNA: TGTGCCAGCAGTTTGGGACACGGTGAAAAACTGTTTTTT. The chain employs TRBV28 and TRBJ1-4; D is perhaps TRBD1 (6 bases). There are 13 residues in the CDR3. Trimming pared 3 bases from V and 7 bases from J, leaving 9 bases between. Per germline, CDR1 MDHEN and CDR2 SYDVKM.

CDR3 sequence (DNA): TGTGCCAGCAGCTTTTCTTGGGGGGGCAACAATGAGCAGTTCTTC. This gives the protein CASSFSWGGNNEQFF. The V call is TRBV7-2, the J call TRBJ2-1; possible D gene TRBD2, 7 bases. V shed 3 bases and J shed 5 bases, with 14 bases lying between them. Germline V gene lookup returns CDR1 SGHTA and CDR2 FQGNSA. The CDR3 extends over 15 amino acids.

This clone came up once. V is TRBV11-2 and J is TRBJ1-1, with no clear D. Germline V gives CDR1 SGHAT, CDR2 FQNNGV. Trimming shortened V by 1 base and J by 10 bases, and 7 bases separated the two germline ends. CDR3 length: 11 amino acids. CDR3 region: CASSLGQRAFF. CDR3 in DNA: TGTGCCAGCAGCTTAGGGCAAAGAGCTTTCTTT.

The gene calls are TRBV7-2 and TRBJ2-1, with D possibly TRBD2 on 6 matching bases. V was clipped by 2 bases and J by 2 bases, with 16 bases between them. This CDR3 has 17 amino acids. CDR1 is SGHTA, CDR2 FQGNSA, per germline. The CDR3 is CASSLSSNLAAYNEQFF. The CDR3 DNA is TGTGCCAGCAGCTTAAGTAGTAACTTAGCGGCCTACAATGAGCAGTTCTTC.

The chain carries TRBV28 and TRBJ1-1; possibly TRBD1 for D (5 bases). V was cut by 3 bases and J by 5 bases, with 16 bases left in between. Germline V CDR1 and CDR2: MDHEN, SYDVKM. The CDR3 sequence is 15 residues long. CDR3 in amino acids: CASSFFRQGGTEAFF. The CDR3 DNA reads TGTGCCAGCAGTTTTTTCCGCCAGGGAGGAACTGAAGCTTTCTTT.

The J gene is TRBJ2-4, the V gene TRBV5-6, with D possibly matching TRBD2 (7 bases). Germline values: CDR1 SGHDT, CDR2 YYEEEE. The CDR3 runs to 17 residues. The V end lost 7 bases, the J end lost 1 base, and 21 bases lay between the germline ends. Here the CDR3 reads CASHWWGGRGAKNIQYF. In DNA, the CDR3 is TGTGCCAGCCACTGGTGGGGGGGGCGAGGGGCCAAAAACATTCAGTACTTC.

The V gene is TRBV10-3, the J gene TRBJ1-1; D may be TRBD1 (6 bases). The CDR3 covers 13 residues. CDR1 ENHRY and CDR2 SYGVKD come from the germline V gene. V was pared by 11 bases and J by 0 bases, with 13 bases between. CDR3 nucleotide sequence: TGTGCCGTGAGGGGGGGGGTGAACACTGAAGCTTTCTTT. The encoded protein is CAVRGGVNTEAFF.

CDR3 in amino acids: CASSSTRGMNTEAFF. The CDR3 DNA follows: TGTGCCAGCAGCTCAACCAGGGGTATGAACACTGAAGCTTTCTTT. The chain couples TRBV7-9 to TRBJ1-1, with D possibly being TRBD1 (6 bases). With 4 bases removed from V and 0 bases from J, the gap between germline ends came to 12 bases. Germline V CDR1 and CDR2: SEHNR, FQNEAQ (reference sequence). The length of the CDR3 is 15 residues.

The V gene is TRBV7-2, the J gene TRBJ2-7; TRBD2 agrees at 11 bases. Losses at the gene ends were 0 bases for V and 2 bases for J; bases not matched to a gene: 3. The CDR3 loop spans 16 amino acids. Per germline, CDR1 SGHTA and CDR2 FQGNSA. CDR3 region: CASSLAGLADTYEQYF. The CDR3 DNA sequence: TGTGCCAGCAGCTTAGCGGGACTAGCGGATACCTACGAGCAGTACTTC.